The 23 T cell receptor beta chains in this list originate from one sample, sequenced in a study of T cell responses to AZD1222 COVID-19 vaccine. Sequencing used immunoSEQ multiplex PCR; TCRdb keeps in-frame clones, though not all of them. The table includes 95,000 to 150,000 clones, approximately 85% detected once. The source material was peripheral blood, sampled on day 0 of AZD1222 vaccination. The receptors here all came from an adult in good health.

The V call is TRBV15, the J call TRBJ1-4, with D perhaps TRBD1 (5 bases). The V end lost 5 bases, the J end lost 7 bases, and 11 bases lay between the germline ends. Germline lookup yields CDR1 LNHNV and CDR2 YYDKDF (reference sequence). This CDR3 has 13 amino acids. The CDR3 loop is CATSGGTREKLFF. The CDR3 DNA is TGTGCCACCAGCGGAGGGACGCGTGAAAAACTGTTTTTT.

CDR3 sequence reads: CASSQETQVQRGEKLFF. CDR3 coding DNA: TGTGCCAGCAGCCAAGAAACACAGGTCCAAAGGGGTGAAAAACTGTTTTTT. The chain is built from TRBV4-2 and TRBJ1-4; a weak D match, TRBD1 (5 bases). Germline V CDR1 and CDR2: LGHNA, YNFKEQ. The CDR3 is 17 residues long. V was pared by 0 bases and J by 7 bases, with 18 bases between.

This chain joins TRBV11-2 and TRBJ2-5; maybe TRBD1 (5 bases). This CDR3 is built from 13 residues. Germline CDR1 SGHAT, CDR2 FQNNGV. The V end lost 5 bases, the J end lost 5 bases, and 12 bases lay between the germline ends. The CDR3 nucleotides read TGTGCCAGCAGCCTTCAGGGTAGGGAGACCCAGTACTTC. It is translated as CASSLQGRETQYF.

J is TRBJ1-1 and V is TRBV27; D is possibly TRBD1 (5 bases). In germline, CDR1 is MNHEY, CDR2 SMNVEV (reference sequence). This CDR3 has 16 residues. V lost 6 bases, J lost 7 bases, and 24 bases lay in between. CDR3 nucleotides: TGTGCCAGCAGCCTAAGGGCGGGAGGGACCCTAGGTGAAGCTTTCTTT. It specifies CASSLRAGGTLGEAFF.

This clone was seen a single time. The genes are TRBV12-5 and TRBJ1-5; the D is unclear. The CDR3 extends over 17 amino acids. V lost 0 bases and J lost 2, with 14 bases in between. CDR1 and CDR2 from the germline V gene are LGHNT and FRNRAP. CDR3 region: CASGLVLTNEGNQPQHF. CDR3 nucleotides: TGTGCTAGTGGTTTGGTACTGACTAATGAGGGCAATCAGCCCCAGCATTTT.

This chain connects TRBV6-2 or TRBV6-3 to TRBJ2-7, with 12 bases matching TRBD1. CDR1 and CDR2 (germline): MNHEY, SVGEGT. Losses at the gene ends were 2 bases for V and 2 bases for J; bases not matched to a gene: 13. This CDR3 spans 19 amino acids. The CDR3 spells CASSYTPPGQGAETYEQYF. For the CDR3, the DNA is TGTGCCAGCAGTTACACACCTCCGGGACAGGGGGCTGAGACCTACGAGCAGTACTTC.

This sequence joins TRBV3-1 (or the pseudogene TRBV3-2) and TRBJ2-1, with D possibly matching TRBD2 (5 bases). Germline CDR1 and CDR2: LGHDT and YNNKEL (reference sequence). The length of the CDR3 is 14 residues. Trimming pared 0 bases from V and 7 bases from J, leaving 10 bases between. This chain's CDR3 is CASSQDLWENEQFF. The CDR3 nucleotides read TGTGCCAGCAGCCAAGATCTCTGGGAGAATGAGCAGTTCTTC.

This sequence joins TRBV3-1 (or the pseudogene TRBV3-2) and TRBJ1-2, with no clear D. Germline V gives CDR1 LGHDT, CDR2 YNNKEL (reference sequence). Trimming shortened V by 0 bases and J by 4 bases, and 9 bases separated the two germline ends. The length of the CDR3 is 14 residues. Written as DNA, the CDR3 is TGTGCCAGCAGCCAAGACGAGGGTAGCTATGGCTACACCTTC. This codes for CASSQDEGSYGYTF.

This rearrangement joins TRBV7-2 to TRBJ2-7, with D uncertain. Germline CDR1 and CDR2: SGHTA and FQGNSA. This CDR3 spans 13 amino acids. Deletions cut 1 base from V and 4 bases from J, with 8 bases between. The CDR3 protein is CASSLEMRYEQYF. As DNA, the CDR3 is TGTGCCAGCAGCTTAGAAATGCGTTACGAGCAGTACTTC.

The chain employs TRBV12-3 or TRBV12-4 and TRBJ1-5; possibly TRBD1 for D (5 bases). V gave up 10 bases and J gave up 4 bases, with 14 bases separating them. The CDR3 spans 13 residues. This chain's CDR3 is CATTGSGNQPQHF. In DNA form, the CDR3 reads TGTGCCACGACTGGGTCAGGGAATCAGCCCCAGCATTTT.

This rearrangement joins TRBV27 to TRBJ2-1; 8 bases are a match to TRBD2. The CDR3 runs 15 residues. Germline CDR1 reads MNHEY; CDR2 reads SMNVEV (reference sequence). Trimming cost V 6 bases and J 9 bases; bases outside gene matches: 13. The CDR3 spells CASSTGTSGGGEQFF. CDR3 DNA: TGTGCCAGCAGCACCGGGACAAGCGGGGGAGGTGAGCAGTTCTTC.

The gene calls are TRBV25-1 and TRBJ2-7; no clear D. V shed 7 bases and J shed 2 bases, with 6 bases lying between them. The CDR3 length is 11 residues. CDR1 and CDR2 from the germline V gene are MGHDK and SYGVNS. The CDR3 protein is CASMSAYEQYF. In DNA form, the CDR3 reads TGTGCCAGCATGTCAGCCTACGAGCAGTACTTC.

This chain uses TRBV4-3 with TRBJ2-5, with D uncertain. Trimming pared 0 bases from V and 5 bases from J, leaving 13 bases between. CDR1 is LGHNA, CDR2 YSLEER, per germline. The CDR3 runs 15 residues. The CDR3: CASSQELSGSETQYF. CDR3 DNA: TGCGCCAGCAGCCAAGAGTTATCAGGATCGGAGACCCAGTACTTC.

The chain recombines TRBV30 with TRBJ2-3; TRBD2 agrees at 10 bases. V lost 5 bases, J lost 10 bases, and 6 bases stayed unmatched. The CDR3 length is 12 residues. In germline, CDR1 is GTSNPN, CDR2 SVGIG (reference sequence). CDR3 in amino acids: CAWHLAGAPQYF. CDR3 DNA: TGTGCCTGGCATCTAGCGGGGGCCCCGCAGTATTTT.

This chain links TRBV4-1 with TRBJ1-6; the D gene is possibly TRBD1 (5 bases). CDR3 size: 15 residues. V dropped 2 bases and J dropped 8 bases, with 13 bases sitting between them. CDR1 and CDR2 from the germline V gene are MGHRA and YSYEKL. The CDR3 spells CASSQIQGGDSPLHF. CDR3 nucleotides: TGCGCCAGCAGCCAAATCCAGGGAGGGGATTCACCCCTCCACTTT.

V is TRBV19 and J is TRBJ1-2; D is possibly TRBD1 (6 bases). CDR3 size: 15 residues. Per germline, CDR1 LNHDA and CDR2 SQIVND (reference sequence). V was clipped by 2 bases and J by 4 bases, with 14 bases between them. The CDR3 region has the DNA TGTGCCAGTAGTATACTGGTCGGGGGCTCCTATGGCTACACCTTC. The encoded protein is CASSILVGGSYGYTF.

The V call is TRBV7-2, the J call TRBJ2-1, with D tentatively TRBD1 (5 bases). Germline CDR1 and CDR2: SGHTA and FQGNSA. The CDR3 spans 11 residues. The V end lost 5 bases, the J end lost 6 bases, and 5 bases lay between the germline ends. Here the CDR3 DNA reads TGTGCCAGCAGCAGGGGCAATGAGCAGTTCTTC. Amino acid sequence: CASSRGNEQFF.

Only one count was recorded for this clone. The chain is built from TRBV6-6 and TRBJ1-1, with D perhaps TRBD1 (5 bases). The V end was cut by 6 bases, the J end by 1 base, with 12 bases between. The CDR3 is 14 residues long. In germline, CDR1 is MNHNY, CDR2 SVGAGI (reference sequence). CDR3 bases: TGTGCCAGCAGGACCACCGACAGGAACACTGAAGCTTTCTTT. This codes for CASRTTDRNTEAFF.

The rearrangement uses TRBV5-5 and TRBJ2-4, with 8 bases matching TRBD1. V lost 0 bases, J lost 3 bases, and 11 bases stayed unmatched. The CDR3 contains 18 residues. Germline CDR1 SGHKS, CDR2 YYEKEE (reference sequence). The CDR3 region is CASSLAVSGQANKNIQYF. CDR3 coding DNA: TGTGCCAGCAGCTTGGCTGTATCGGGACAGGCCAACAAAAACATTCAGTACTTC.

This chain joins TRBV7-6 and TRBJ2-5; a weak D match, TRBD2 (7 bases). Germline values: CDR1 SGHVS, CDR2 FNYEAQ. V was clipped by 5 bases and J by 5 bases, with 21 bases between them. CDR3 size: 16 residues. The CDR3 is CASSRGATPGMETQYF. Written as DNA, the CDR3 is TGTGCCAGCAGCCGGGGGGCGACCCCGGGGATGGAGACCCAGTACTTC.

The rearrangement joins TRBV6-5 to TRBJ1-3, with D maybe TRBD1 (5 bases). V gave up 6 bases and J gave up 0 bases, with 9 bases separating them. Germline V gene sequence: CDR1 MNHEY, CDR2 SVGAGI. CDR3 length equals 14 residues. In DNA form, the CDR3 reads TGTGCCAGCAGCACAGGAGTCTCTGGAAACACCATATATTTT. This encodes CASSTGVSGNTIYF.

J is TRBJ1-4 and V is TRBV28; D remains unclear. Trimming shortened V by 7 bases and J by 2 bases, and 14 bases separated the two germline ends. The germline CDR1 and CDR2 sequences are MDHEN and SYDVKM. CDR3 size: 15 residues. The CDR3 sequence: CASTPSLGTNEKLFF. Written as DNA, the CDR3 is TGTGCCAGCACCCCTTCCTTGGGGACTAATGAAAAACTGTTTTTT.

The chain recombines TRBV15 with TRBJ2-1, with D possibly being TRBD1 (6 bases). Trimming pared 3 bases from V and 0 bases from J, leaving 21 bases between. The CDR3 consists of 19 residues. Germline V lookup: CDR1 LNHNV, CDR2 YYDKDF (reference sequence). Here the CDR3 DNA reads TGTGCCACCAGCAGTCACAAGGGGGACATAATAAGCTCCTACAATGAGCAGTTCTTC. As protein: CATSSHKGDIISSYNEQFF.